These 7 T cell receptor beta chains came from one sample sequenced in a study of tumor-infiltrating lymphocytes in localized non-small cell lung cancer. Profiled with immunoSEQ multiplex PCR; TCRdb holds only in-frame clones, not every one. The sample carries about 6,400 clones, approximately 71% recorded once. The sequenced material came from lung tumor tissue. Receptor source: a human donor with non-small cell lung cancer.

This chain links TRBV9 with TRBJ2-7; the match to TRBD1 covers 7 bases. Germline loops: CDR1 SGDLS, CDR2 YYNGEE. J gave up 0 bases and V 4 bases, and 7 bases lay outside the gene matches. The CDR3 extends over 15 amino acids. DNA for the CDR3: TGTGCCAGCAGCCTCTCCGGGACAGCCTCCTACGAGCAGTACTTC. It codes for CASSLSGTASYEQYF.

The V gene is TRBV27, the J gene TRBJ2-1; 12 bases fit TRBD2. Unmatched junction bases numbered 5, after V lost 2 bases and J lost 12 bases. The germline V gene encodes CDR1 MNHEY and CDR2 SMNVEV (reference sequence). This CDR3 region has 14 residues. CDR3 DNA sequence: TGTGCCAGCAGTTTACGACTAGCGGGGGAGGGGCAGTTCTTC. This translates into CASSLRLAGEGQFF.

This clone was seen a single time. The rearrangement joins TRBV7-2 to TRBJ2-3; D gene ambiguous. Trimming pared 4 bases from V and 5 bases from J, leaving 7 bases between. CDR1 is SGHTA, CDR2 FQGNSA, per germline. The CDR3 runs to 12 residues. The CDR3 spells CASSSYGDTQYF. In DNA form, the CDR3 reads TGTGCCAGCAGCTCCTACGGAGATACGCAGTATTTT.

The V gene is TRBV4-1, the J gene TRBJ2-7; 7 positions match TRBD1. CDR1 is MGHRA, CDR2 YSYEKL, per germline. J gave up 3 bases and V 6 bases, and 8 bases lay outside the gene matches. The CDR3 totals 14 residues. CDR3 sequence: CASSPYGQDYEQYF. The CDR3 DNA reads as TGCGCCAGCAGTCCCTACGGACAGGACTACGAGCAGTACTTC.

The rearrangement uses TRBV2 and TRBJ2-7, with D unresolved. The germline V gene has CDR1 SNHLY and CDR2 FYNNEI. This CDR3 is 13 amino acids long. V was trimmed by 2 bases and J by 1 base, leaving 6 bases between them. CDR3 nucleotides: TGTGCCAGCAGTGAACCTCTGTCCTACGAGCAGTACGTC. Protein: CASSEPLSYEQYV.

CDR3 loop: CASSLAGGEDTQYF. As DNA, the CDR3 is TGCGCCAGCAGCCTAGCGGGGGGGGAGGATACGCAGTATTTT. This chain links TRBV5-1 with TRBJ2-3; 12 bases line up with TRBD2. Germline V CDR1 and CDR2: SGHRS, YFSETQ. The ends lost 4 bases at V and 6 bases at J; junction bases unmatched: 3. The CDR3 is 14 amino acids.

The chain recombines TRBV19 with TRBJ2-3; no reliable D call. V shed 5 bases and J shed 6 bases, with 9 bases lying between them. The germline gives CDR1 LNHDA, CDR2 SQIVND (reference sequence). CDR3 length equals 12 residues. The CDR3 is CASSPDRDTQYF. For the CDR3, the DNA is TGTGCCAGTAGTCCGGATAGGGATACGCAGTATTTT.